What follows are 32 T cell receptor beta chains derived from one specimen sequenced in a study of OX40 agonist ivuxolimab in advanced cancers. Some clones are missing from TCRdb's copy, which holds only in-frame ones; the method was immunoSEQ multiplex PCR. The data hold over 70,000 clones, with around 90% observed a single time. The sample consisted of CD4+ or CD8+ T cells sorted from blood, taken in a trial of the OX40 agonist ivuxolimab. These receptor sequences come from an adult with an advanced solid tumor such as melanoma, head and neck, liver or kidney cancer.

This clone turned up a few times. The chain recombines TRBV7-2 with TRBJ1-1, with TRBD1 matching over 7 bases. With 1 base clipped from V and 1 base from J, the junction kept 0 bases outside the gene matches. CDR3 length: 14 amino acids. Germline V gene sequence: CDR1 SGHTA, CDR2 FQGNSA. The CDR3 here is CASSLGQGNTEAFF. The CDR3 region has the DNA TGTGCCAGCAGCTTAGGACAGGGGAACACTGAAGCTTTCTTT.

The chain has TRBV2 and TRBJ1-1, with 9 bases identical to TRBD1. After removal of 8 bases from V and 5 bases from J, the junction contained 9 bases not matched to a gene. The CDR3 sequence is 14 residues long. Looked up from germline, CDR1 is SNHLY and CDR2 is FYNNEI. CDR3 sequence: CASRSDRGGTEAFF. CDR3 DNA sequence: TGTGCCAGCCGGTCGGACAGGGGTGGGACTGAAGCTTTCTTT.

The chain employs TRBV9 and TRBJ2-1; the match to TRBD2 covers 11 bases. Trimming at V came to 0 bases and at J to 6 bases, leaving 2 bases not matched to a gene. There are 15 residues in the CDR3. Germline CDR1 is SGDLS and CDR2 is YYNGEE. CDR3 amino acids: CASSVVSGRANEQFF. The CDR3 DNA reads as TGTGCCAGCAGCGTAGTTAGCGGGAGGGCCAATGAGCAGTTCTTC.

As DNA, the CDR3 is TGTGCCAGCAGCCCCGGCGGATATGGCTACACCTTC. This encodes CASSPGGYGYTF. This chain joins TRBV6-5 and TRBJ1-2, with D hard to call. The CDR3 is 12 amino acids. From germline, CDR1 is MNHEY and CDR2 SVGAGI. The V end was cut by 6 bases, the J end by 5 bases, with 10 bases between.

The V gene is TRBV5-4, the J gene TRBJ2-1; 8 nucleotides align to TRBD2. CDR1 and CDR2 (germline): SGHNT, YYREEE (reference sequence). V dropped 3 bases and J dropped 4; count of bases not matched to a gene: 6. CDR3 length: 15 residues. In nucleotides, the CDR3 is TGTGCCAGCAGCTCCCAGGGCGGGGGGTACAATGAGCAGTTCTTC. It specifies CASSSQGGGYNEQFF. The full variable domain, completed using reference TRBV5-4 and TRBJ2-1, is ETGVTQSPTHLIKTRGQQVTLRCSSQSGHNTVSWYQQALGQGPQFIFQYYREEENGRGNFPPRFSGLQFPNYSSELNVNALELDDSALYLCASSSQGGGYNEQFFGPGTRLTVL.

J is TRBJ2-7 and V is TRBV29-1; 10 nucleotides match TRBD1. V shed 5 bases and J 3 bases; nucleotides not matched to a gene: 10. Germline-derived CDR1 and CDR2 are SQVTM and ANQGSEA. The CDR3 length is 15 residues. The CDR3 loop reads CSVRLSGTGVYEQYF. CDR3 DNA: TGCAGCGTTCGCCTTTCCGGGACAGGGGTCTACGAGCAGTACTTC.

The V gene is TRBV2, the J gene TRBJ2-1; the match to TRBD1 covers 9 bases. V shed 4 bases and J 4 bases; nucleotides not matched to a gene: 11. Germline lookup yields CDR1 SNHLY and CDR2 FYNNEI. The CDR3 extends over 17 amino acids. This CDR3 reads CASSARGSGTGYNEQFF. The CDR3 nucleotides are TGTGCCAGCAGTGCCCGGGGGTCCGGGACAGGGTACAATGAGCAGTTCTTC.

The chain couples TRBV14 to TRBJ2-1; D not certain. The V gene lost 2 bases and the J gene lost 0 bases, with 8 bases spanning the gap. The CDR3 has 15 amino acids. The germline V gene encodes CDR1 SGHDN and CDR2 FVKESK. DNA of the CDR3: TGTGCCAGCAGCCAACAGCCAGGCTCCTACAATGAGCAGTTCTTC. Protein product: CASSQQPGSYNEQFF.

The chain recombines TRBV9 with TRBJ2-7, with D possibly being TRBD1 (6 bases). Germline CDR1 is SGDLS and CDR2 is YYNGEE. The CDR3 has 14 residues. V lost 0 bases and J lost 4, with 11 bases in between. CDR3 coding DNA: TGTGCCAGCAGCGTAGGAGGACAGCCTTACGAGCAGTACTTC. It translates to CASSVGGQPYEQYF.

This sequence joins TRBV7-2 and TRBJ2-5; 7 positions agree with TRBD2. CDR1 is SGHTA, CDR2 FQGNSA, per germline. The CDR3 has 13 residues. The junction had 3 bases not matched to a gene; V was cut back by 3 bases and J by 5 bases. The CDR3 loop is CASSFNGRETQYF. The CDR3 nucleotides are TGTGCCAGCAGCTTCAACGGGAGGGAGACCCAGTACTTC.

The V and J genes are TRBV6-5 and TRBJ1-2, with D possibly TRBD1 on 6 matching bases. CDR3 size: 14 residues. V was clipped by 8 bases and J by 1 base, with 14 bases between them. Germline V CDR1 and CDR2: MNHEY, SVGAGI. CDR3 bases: TGTGCCAGCGACCAACAGGGAGTTAACTATGGCTACACCTTC. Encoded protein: CASDQQGVNYGYTF.

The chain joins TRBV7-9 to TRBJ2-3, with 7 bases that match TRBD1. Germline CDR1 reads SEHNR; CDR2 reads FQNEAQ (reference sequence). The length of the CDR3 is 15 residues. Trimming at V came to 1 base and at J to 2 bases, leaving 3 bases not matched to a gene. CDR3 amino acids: CASSLGTGHTDTQYF. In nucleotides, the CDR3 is TGTGCCAGCAGCTTAGGGACAGGACACACAGATACGCAGTATTTT.

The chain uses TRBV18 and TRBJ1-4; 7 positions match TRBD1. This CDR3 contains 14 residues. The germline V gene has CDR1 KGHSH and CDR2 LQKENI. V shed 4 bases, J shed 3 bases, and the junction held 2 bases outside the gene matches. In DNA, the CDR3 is TGTGCCAGCTCACAGGGGGCGTCTAATGAAAAACTGTTTTTT. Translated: CASSQGASNEKLFF.

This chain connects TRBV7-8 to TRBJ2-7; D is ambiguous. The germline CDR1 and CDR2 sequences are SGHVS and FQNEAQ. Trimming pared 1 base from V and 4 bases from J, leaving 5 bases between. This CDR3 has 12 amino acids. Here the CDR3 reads CASSLGRYEQYF. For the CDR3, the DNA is TGTGCCAGCAGCTTAGGAAGGTACGAGCAGTACTTC.

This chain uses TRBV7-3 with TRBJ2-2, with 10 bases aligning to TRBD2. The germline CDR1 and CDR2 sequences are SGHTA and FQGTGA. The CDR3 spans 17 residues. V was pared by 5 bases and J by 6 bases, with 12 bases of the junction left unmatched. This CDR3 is CASSPRSLAGVAGELFF. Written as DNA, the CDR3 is TGTGCCAGCAGCCCCCGTTCTCTAGCGGGAGTTGCCGGGGAGCTGTTTTTT.

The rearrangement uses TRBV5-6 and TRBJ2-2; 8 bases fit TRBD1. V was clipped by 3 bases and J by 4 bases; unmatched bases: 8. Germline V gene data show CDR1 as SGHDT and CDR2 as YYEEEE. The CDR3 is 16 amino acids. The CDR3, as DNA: TGTGCCAGCAGCTGGGGCCAGGGGGCGCGCACCGGGGAGCTGTTTTTT. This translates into CASSWGQGARTGELFF.

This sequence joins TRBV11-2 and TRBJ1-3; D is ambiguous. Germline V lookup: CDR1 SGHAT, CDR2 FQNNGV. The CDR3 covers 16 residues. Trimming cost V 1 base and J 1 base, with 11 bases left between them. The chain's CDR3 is CASSLGPVGSGNTIYF. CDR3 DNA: TGTGCCAGCAGCTTAGGCCCCGTCGGATCTGGAAACACCATATATTTT.

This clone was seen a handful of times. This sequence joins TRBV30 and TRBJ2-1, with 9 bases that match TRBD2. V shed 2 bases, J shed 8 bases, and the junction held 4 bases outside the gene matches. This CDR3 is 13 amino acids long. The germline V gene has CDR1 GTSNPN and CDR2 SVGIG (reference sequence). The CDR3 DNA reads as TGTGCCTGGAGTCAAGCGGGAGGTTATGAGCAGTTCTTC. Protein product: CAWSQAGGYEQFF.

This chain's CDR3 is CASSSPRTGWVQTQYF. The CDR3 nucleotides are TGTGCCAGCAGCTCGCCCAGGACAGGTTGGGTGCAGACCCAGTACTTC. The chain employs TRBV5-5 and TRBJ2-5; 7 nucleotides match TRBD1. The V and J ends lost 3 bases and 6 bases, in that order; junction bases with no gene match: 14. The CDR3 is 16 residues long. The germline V gene has CDR1 SGHKS and CDR2 YYEKEE (reference sequence).

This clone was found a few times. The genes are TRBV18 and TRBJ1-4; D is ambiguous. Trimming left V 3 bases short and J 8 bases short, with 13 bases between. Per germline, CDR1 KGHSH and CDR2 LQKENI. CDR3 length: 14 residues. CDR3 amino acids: CASSPTDGKEKLFF. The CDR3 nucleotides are TGTGCCAGCTCACCCACCGACGGGAAAGAAAAACTGTTTTTT.

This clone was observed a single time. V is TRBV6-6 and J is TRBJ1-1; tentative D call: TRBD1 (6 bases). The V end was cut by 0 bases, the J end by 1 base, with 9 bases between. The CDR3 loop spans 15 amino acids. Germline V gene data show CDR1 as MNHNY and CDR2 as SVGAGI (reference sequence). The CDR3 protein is CASSYSRGANTEAFF. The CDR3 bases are TGTGCCAGCAGTTACTCTCGGGGGGCGAACACTGAAGCTTTCTTT.

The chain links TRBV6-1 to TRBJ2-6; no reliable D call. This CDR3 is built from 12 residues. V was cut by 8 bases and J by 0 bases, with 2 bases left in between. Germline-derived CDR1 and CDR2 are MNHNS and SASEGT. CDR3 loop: CASLSGANVLTF. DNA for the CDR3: TGTGCCAGCCTCTCTGGGGCCAACGTCCTGACTTTC.

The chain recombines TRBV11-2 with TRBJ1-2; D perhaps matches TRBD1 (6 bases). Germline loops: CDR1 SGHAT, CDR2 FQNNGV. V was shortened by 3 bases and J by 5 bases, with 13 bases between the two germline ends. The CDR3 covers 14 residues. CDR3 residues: CASSLGALPYGYTF. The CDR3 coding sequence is TGTGCCAGCAGCTTGGGGGCCCTCCCGTATGGCTACACCTTC.

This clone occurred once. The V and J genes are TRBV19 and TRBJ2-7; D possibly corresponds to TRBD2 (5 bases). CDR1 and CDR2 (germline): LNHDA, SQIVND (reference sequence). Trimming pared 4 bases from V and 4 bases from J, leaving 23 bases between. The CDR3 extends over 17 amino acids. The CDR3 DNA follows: TGTGCCAGTAGTAACCTCGTGAGGGTCCAAGGATTGTACGAGCAGTACTTC. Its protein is CASSNLVRVQGLYEQYF.

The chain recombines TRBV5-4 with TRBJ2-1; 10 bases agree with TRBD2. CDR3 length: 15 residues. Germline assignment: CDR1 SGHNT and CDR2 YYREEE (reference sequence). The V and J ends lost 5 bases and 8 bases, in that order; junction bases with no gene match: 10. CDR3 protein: CASRSQREGKDEQFF. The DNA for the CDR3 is TGTGCCAGCAGATCTCAGCGGGAGGGTAAGGATGAGCAGTTCTTC.

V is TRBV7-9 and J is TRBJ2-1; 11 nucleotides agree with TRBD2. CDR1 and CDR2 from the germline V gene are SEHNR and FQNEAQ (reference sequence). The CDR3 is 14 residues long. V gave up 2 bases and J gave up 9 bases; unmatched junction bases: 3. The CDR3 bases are TGTGCCAGCAGCTTAATAGCGGGAGGGGGTGAGCAGTTCTTC. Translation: CASSLIAGGGEQFF.

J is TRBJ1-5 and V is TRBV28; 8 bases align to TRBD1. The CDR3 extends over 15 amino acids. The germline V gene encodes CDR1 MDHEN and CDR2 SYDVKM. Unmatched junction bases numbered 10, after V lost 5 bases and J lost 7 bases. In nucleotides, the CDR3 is TGTGCCAGCAGTGGCACCGGGACAGGAGAACAGCCCCAGCATTTT. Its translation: CASSGTGTGEQPQHF.

CDR3: CASSIDDSYNEQFF. CDR3 DNA sequence: TGTGCCAGTAGTATAGACGACTCGTACAATGAGCAGTTCTTC. The rearrangement uses TRBV19 and TRBJ2-1; D gene uncertain. Trimming took 0 bases from V and 4 from J, leaving 7 bases between them. The CDR3 is 14 amino acids. CDR1 is LNHDA and CDR2 is SQIVND in the germline V gene (reference sequence).

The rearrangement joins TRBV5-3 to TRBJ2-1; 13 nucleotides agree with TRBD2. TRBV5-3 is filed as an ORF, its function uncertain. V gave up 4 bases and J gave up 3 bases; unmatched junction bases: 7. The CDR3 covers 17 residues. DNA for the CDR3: TGTGCCAGAAGCCTGGGACTAGCGGGGCAATACTACAATGAGCAGTTCTTC. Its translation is CARSLGLAGQYYNEQFF.

Here the CDR3 reads CASTPRGATDTQYF. The CDR3 DNA reads as TGTGCCAGCACGCCCAGGGGGGCCACAGATACGCAGTATTTT. This chain links TRBV6-6 with TRBJ2-3; D is perhaps TRBD1 (7 bases). The V gene lost 7 bases and the J gene lost 2 bases, with 13 bases spanning the gap. Germline V gene data show CDR1 as MNHNY and CDR2 as SVGAGI (reference sequence). The CDR3 is 14 residues long.

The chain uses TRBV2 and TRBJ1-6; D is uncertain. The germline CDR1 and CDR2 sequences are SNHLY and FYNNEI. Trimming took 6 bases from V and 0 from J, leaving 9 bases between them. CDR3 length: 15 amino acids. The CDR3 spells CASRNRDSYNSPLHF. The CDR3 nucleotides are TGTGCCAGCAGGAACCGGGACTCCTATAATTCACCCCTCCACTTT.

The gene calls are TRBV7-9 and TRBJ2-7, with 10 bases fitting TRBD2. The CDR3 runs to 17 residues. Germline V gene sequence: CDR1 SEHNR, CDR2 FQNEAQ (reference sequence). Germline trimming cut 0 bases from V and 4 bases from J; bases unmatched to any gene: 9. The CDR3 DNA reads TGTGCCAGCAGCTTAGCTGGGGGACTAGCGAACCCTTACGAGCAGTACTTC. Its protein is CASSLAGGLANPYEQYF.